One and the same sample provided the 8 T cell receptor beta chains below, sequenced in a study of blood T cell repertoires in COVID-19. TCRdb's copy holds only in-frame clones and misses some; the assay was immunoSEQ multiplex PCR. The data contain approximately 250,000 clones, 80% to 95% of them seen just once; the ten biggest clones take up around 2.8%. Sample: PBMCs or T cells enriched from blood (not recorded which). All receptors come from a man in his forties who had been exposed to COVID-19.

This clone showed up just once. The chain employs TRBV11-2 and TRBJ2-3, with D possibly TRBD1 on 6 matching bases. There are 16 residues in the CDR3. From germline, CDR1 is SGHAT and CDR2 FQNNGV. Deletions cut 2 bases from V and 4 bases from J, with 16 bases between. The CDR3 DNA sequence: TGTGCCAGCAGCTTAAATGTTTGGGGGCGTGCAGATACGCAGTATTTT. This gives the protein CASSLNVWGRADTQYF.

The chain couples TRBV6-5 to TRBJ1-5; weak D call: TRBD1 (5 bases). V lost 5 bases to trimming and J lost 0 bases, with 11 bases between them. Germline assignment: CDR1 MNHEY and CDR2 SVGAGI. This CDR3 contains 15 residues. CDR3 residues: CASSPKGYSNQPQHF. The CDR3 DNA follows: TGTGCCAGCAGTCCGAAGGGGTATAGCAATCAGCCCCAGCATTTT.

This clone came up a few times. The chain links TRBV2 to TRBJ1-5; 7 nucleotides align to TRBD1. Trimming at V came to 4 bases and at J to 2 bases, leaving 5 bases not matched to a gene. Per germline, CDR1 SNHLY and CDR2 FYNNEI. The CDR3 extends over 15 amino acids. The CDR3 nucleotides are TGTGCCAGCAGTGGACAGGGCAATGGCAATCAGCCCCAGCATTTT. This translates into CASSGQGNGNQPQHF.

The sample holds one count of this clone. The J gene is TRBJ1-2, the V gene TRBV7-2, with 8 bases identical to TRBD1. Germline V CDR1 and CDR2: SGHTA, FQGNSA. The CDR3 runs 14 residues. Trimming cost V 7 bases and J 2 bases; bases outside gene matches: 6. The CDR3 here is CASTYGTGNYGYTF. CDR3 nucleotide sequence: TGTGCCAGCACTTACGGGACAGGAAACTATGGCTACACCTTC.

The rearrangement links TRBV19 to TRBJ2-3, with TRBD2 identical over 10 bases. CDR1 LNHDA and CDR2 SQIVND come from the germline V gene (reference sequence). J gave up 4 bases and V 2 bases, and 3 bases lay outside the gene matches. The CDR3 spans 15 residues. CDR3 loop: CASSITLAGADTQYF. CDR3 DNA: TGTGCCAGTAGTATAACGCTAGCGGGAGCAGATACGCAGTATTTT.

Worth noting for this clone: This CDR3 is also generated by other DNA sequences in the sample. CDR3 DNA: TGTGCCAGTAGTATAGGGACAGACTATGGCTACACCTTC. Protein sequence: CASSIGTDYGYTF. This chain joins TRBV19 and TRBJ1-2; tentative D call: TRBD1 (6 bases). V dropped 1 base and J dropped 3 bases, with 6 bases sitting between them. CDR1 is LNHDA and CDR2 is SQIVND in the germline V gene (reference sequence). CDR3 size: 13 residues.

This chain links TRBV19 with TRBJ2-2, with D unresolved. V lost 3 bases, J lost 4 bases, and 12 bases lay in between. Germline V gene data show CDR1 as LNHDA and CDR2 as SQIVND (reference sequence). CDR3 length: 15 amino acids. Here the CDR3 DNA reads TGTGCCAGTAGTATCCTACAGACCCCCACCGGGGAGCTGTTTTTT. Amino acids: CASSILQTPTGELFF.

The chain joins TRBV28 to TRBJ1-6; 7 positions match TRBD1. The length of the CDR3 is 14 residues. The V gene end was trimmed by 6 bases and the J gene end by 9 bases; junction bases not matched to a gene: 8. Per the germline V gene, CDR1 is MDHEN and CDR2 is SYDVKM. In DNA, the CDR3 is TGTGCCAGCAGAACTGGGGACAGTGGTTCACCCCTCCACTTT. Translation: CASRTGDSGSPLHF.